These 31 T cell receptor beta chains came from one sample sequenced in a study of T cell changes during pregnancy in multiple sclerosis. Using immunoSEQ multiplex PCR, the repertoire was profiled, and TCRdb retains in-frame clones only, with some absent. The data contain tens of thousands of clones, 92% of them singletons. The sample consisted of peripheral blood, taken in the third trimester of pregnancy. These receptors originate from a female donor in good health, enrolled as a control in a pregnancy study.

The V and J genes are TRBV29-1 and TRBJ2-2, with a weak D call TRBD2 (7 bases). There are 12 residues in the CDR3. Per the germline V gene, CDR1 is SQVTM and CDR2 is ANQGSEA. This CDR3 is CSGGGATGELFF. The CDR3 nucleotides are TGCAGTGGGGGGGGCGCGACCGGGGAGCTGTTTTTT.

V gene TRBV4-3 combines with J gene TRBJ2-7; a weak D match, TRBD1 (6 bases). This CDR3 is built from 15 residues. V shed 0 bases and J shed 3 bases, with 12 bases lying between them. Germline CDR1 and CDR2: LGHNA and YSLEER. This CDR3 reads CASSQDHQGIYEQYF. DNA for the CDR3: TGCGCCAGCAGCCAAGATCACCAGGGGATCTACGAGCAGTACTTC.

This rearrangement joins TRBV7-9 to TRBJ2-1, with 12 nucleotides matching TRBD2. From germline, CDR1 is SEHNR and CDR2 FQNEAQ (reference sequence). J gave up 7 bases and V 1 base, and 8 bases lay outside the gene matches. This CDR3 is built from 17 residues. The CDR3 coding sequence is TGTGCCAGCAGCTTAGTGGAGACTAGCGGGAGTCCGAATGAGCAGTTCTTC. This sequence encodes CASSLVETSGSPNEQFF.

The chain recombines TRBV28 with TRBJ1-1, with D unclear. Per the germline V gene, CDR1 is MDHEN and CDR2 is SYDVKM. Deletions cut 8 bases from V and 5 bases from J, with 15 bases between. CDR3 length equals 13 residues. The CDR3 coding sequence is TGTGCCAGCGAAGGACTCCTGGGGACTGAAGCTTTCTTT. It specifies CASEGLLGTEAFF.

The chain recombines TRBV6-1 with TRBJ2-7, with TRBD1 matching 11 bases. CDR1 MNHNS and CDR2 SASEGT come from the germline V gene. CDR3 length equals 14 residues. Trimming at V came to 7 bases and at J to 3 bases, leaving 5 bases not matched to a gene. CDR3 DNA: TGTGCCAGCAATGGACAGGGGGCCGTCTACGAGCAGTACTTC. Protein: CASNGQGAVYEQYF.

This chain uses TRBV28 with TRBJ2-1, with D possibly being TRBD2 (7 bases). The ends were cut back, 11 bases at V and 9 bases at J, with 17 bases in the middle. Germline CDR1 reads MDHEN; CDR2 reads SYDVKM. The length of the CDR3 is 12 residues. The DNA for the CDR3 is TGTGCCGTACACGGGGGGCCTAGTGAGCAGTTCTTC. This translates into CAVHGGPSEQFF.

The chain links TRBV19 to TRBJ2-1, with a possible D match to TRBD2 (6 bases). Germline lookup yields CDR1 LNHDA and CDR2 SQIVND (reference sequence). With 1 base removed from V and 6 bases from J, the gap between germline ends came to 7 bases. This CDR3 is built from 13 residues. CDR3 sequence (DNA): TGTGCCAGTAGTATAGGGAGGGGCAATGAGCAGTTCTTC. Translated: CASSIGRGNEQFF. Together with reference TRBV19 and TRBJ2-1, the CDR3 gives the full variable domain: DGGITQSPKYLFRKEGQNVTLSCEQNLNHDAMYWYRQDPGQGLRLIYYSQIVNDFQKGDIAEGYSVSREKKESFPLTVTSAQKNPTAFYLCASSIGRGNEQFFGPGTRLTVL.

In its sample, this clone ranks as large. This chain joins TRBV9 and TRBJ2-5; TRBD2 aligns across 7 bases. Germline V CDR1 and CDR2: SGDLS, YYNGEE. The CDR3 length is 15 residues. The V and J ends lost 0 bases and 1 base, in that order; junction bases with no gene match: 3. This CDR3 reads CASSVGGGPQETQYF. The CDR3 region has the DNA TGTGCCAGCAGCGTAGGGGGAGGGCCCCAAGAGACCCAGTACTTC.

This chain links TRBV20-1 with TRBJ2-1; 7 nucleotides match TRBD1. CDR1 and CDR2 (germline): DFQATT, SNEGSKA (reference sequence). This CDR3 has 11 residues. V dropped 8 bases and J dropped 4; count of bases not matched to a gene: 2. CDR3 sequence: CSNRGYNEQFF. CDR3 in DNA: TGCAGTAACAGGGGTTACAATGAGCAGTTCTTC.

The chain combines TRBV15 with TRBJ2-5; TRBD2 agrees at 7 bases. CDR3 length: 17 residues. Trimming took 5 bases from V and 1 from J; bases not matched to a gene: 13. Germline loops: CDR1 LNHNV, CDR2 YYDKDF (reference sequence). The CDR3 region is CATSVGGSGRLQETQYF. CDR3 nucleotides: TGTGCCACCAGCGTCGGAGGTAGCGGGCGCCTCCAAGAGACCCAGTACTTC. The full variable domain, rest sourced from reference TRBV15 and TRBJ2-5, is DAMVIQNPRYQVTQFGKPVTLSCSQTLNHNVMYWYQQKSSQAPKLLFHYYDKDFNNEADTPDNFQSRRPNTSFCFLDIRSPGLGDTAMYLCATSVGGSGRLQETQYFGPGTRLLVL.

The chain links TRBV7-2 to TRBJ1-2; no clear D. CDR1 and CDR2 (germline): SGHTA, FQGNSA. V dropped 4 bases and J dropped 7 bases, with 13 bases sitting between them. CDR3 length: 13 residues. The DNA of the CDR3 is TGTGCCAGCAGCTCCCAGAGTGGGAGTGGCTACACCTTC. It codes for CASSSQSGSGYTF.

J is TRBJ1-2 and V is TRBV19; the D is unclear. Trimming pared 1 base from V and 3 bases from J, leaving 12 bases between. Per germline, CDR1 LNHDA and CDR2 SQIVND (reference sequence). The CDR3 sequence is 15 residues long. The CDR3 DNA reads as TGTGCCAGTAGTATAGCTTATGTGGGAGACTATGGCTACACCTTC. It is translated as CASSIAYVGDYGYTF.

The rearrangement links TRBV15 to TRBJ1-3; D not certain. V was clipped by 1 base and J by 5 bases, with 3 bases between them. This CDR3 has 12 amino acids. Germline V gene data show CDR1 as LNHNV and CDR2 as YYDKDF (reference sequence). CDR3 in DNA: TGTGCCACCAGCAGAGCAAGAAACACCATATATTTT. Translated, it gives CATSRARNTIYF.

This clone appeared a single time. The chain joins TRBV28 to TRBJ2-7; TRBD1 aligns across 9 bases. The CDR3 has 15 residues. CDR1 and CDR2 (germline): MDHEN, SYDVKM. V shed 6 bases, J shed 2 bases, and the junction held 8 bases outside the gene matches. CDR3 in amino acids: CASSQPGQGTYEQYF. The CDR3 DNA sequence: TGTGCCAGCAGCCAGCCGGGACAGGGAACCTACGAGCAGTACTTC.

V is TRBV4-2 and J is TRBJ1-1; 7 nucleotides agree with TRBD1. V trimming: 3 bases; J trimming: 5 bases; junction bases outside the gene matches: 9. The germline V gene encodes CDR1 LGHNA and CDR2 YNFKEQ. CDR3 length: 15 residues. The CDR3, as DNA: TGTGCCAGCAGCCATACGGTAGAGGGGGCGACTGAAGCTTTCTTT. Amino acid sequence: CASSHTVEGATEAFF.

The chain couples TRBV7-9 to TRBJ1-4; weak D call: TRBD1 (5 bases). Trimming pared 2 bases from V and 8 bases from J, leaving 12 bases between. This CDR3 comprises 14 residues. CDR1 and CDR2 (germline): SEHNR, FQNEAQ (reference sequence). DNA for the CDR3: TGTGCCAGCAGCTTACAGGGTATAGAGGAAAAACTGTTTTTT. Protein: CASSLQGIEEKLFF.

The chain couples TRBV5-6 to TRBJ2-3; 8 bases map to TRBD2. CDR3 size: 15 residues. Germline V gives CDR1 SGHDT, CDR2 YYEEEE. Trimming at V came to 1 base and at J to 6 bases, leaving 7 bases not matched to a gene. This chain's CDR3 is CASSLKAGVGDTQYF. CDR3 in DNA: TGTGCCAGCAGCTTGAAAGCGGGAGTGGGGGATACGCAGTATTTT.

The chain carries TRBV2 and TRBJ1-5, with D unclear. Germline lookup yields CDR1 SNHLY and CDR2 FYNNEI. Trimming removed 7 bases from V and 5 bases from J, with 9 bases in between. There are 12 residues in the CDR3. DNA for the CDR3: TGTGCCAGCAATGGGGAGGATCAGCCCCAGCATTTT. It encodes CASNGEDQPQHF.

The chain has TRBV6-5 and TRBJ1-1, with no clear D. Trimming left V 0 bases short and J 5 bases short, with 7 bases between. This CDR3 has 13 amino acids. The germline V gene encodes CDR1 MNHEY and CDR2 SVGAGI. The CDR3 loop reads CASSYSEGTEAFF. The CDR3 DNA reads TGTGCCAGCAGTTACTCGGAGGGTACTGAAGCTTTCTTT.

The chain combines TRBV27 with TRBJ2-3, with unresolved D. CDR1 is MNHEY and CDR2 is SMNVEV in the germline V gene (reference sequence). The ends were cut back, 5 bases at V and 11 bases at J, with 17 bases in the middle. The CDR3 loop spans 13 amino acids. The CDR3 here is CASSPSVPRRQYF. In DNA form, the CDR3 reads TGTGCCAGCAGTCCCTCCGTTCCCCGTAGGCAGTATTTT.

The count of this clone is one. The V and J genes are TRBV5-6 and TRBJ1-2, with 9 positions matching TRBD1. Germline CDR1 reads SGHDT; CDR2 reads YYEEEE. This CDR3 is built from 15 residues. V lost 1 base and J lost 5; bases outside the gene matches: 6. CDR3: CASSLWDRVSYGYTF. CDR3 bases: TGTGCCAGCAGCTTGTGGGACAGGGTCTCGTATGGCTACACCTTC.

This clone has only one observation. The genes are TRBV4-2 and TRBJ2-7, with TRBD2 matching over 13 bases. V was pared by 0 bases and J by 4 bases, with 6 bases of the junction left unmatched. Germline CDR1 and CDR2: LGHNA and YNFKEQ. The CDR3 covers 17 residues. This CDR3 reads CASSQEGLAGVDYEQYF. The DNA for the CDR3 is TGTGCCAGCAGCCAAGAAGGACTAGCGGGAGTGGATTACGAGCAGTACTTC.

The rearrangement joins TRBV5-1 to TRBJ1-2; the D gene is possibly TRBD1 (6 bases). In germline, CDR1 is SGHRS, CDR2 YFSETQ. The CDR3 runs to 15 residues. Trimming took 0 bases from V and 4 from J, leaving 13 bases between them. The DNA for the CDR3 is TGCGCCAGCAGCTTGGCCGTTCAGGGGACCTATGGCTACACCTTC. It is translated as CASSLAVQGTYGYTF.

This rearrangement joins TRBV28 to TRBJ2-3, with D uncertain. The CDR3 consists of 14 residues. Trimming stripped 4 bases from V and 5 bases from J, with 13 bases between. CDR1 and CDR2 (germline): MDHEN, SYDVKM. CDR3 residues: CASSSTQVVDTQYF. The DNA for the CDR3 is TGTGCCAGCAGTTCCACCCAGGTAGTAGATACGCAGTATTTT.

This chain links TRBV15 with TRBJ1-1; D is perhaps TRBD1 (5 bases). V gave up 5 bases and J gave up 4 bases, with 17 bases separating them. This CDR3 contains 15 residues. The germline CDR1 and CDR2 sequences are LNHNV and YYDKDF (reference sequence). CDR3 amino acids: CATSSPSNRLTEAFF. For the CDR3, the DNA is TGTGCCACCAGCTCTCCGAGCAACAGGCTCACTGAAGCTTTCTTT.

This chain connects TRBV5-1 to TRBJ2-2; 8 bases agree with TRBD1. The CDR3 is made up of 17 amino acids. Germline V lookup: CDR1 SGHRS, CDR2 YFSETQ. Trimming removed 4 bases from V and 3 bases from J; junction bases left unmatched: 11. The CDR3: CASSRTGGGMDTGELFF. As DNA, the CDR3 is TGCGCCAGCAGCAGAACAGGGGGTGGGATGGACACCGGGGAGCTGTTTTTT.

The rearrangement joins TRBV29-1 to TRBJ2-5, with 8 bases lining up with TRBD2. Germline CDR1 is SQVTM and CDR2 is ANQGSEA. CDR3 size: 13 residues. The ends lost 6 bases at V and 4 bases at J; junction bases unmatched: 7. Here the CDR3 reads CSVRSGRVETQYF. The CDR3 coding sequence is TGCAGCGTAAGAAGCGGGAGAGTAGAGACCCAGTACTTC.

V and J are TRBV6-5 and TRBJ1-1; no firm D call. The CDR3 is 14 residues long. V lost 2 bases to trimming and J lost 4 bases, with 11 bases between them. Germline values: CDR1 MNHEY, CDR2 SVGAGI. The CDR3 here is CASSYGGPGTEAFF. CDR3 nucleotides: TGTGCCAGCAGTTACGGTGGGCCTGGCACTGAAGCTTTCTTT.

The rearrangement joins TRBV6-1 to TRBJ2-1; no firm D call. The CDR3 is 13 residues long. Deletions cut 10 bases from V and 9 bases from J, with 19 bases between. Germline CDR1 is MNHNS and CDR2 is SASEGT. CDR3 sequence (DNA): TGTGCCACTGGCCTTGGAGTTACGATTGAGCAGTTCTTC. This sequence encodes CATGLGVTIEQFF.

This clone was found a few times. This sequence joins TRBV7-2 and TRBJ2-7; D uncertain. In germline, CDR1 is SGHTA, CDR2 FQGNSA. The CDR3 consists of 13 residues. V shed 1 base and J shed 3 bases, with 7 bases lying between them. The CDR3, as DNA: TGTGCCAGCAGCTTAGTGGAGAGCTACGAGCAGTACTTC. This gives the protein CASSLVESYEQYF.

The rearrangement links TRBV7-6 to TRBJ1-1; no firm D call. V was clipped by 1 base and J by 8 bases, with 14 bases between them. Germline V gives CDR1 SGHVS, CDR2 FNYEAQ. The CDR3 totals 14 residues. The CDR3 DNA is TGTGCCAGCAGCTTAGGAGCGAGTCCGTCAGAAGCTTTCTTT. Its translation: CASSLGASPSEAFF.